Listed below are T cell receptor beta chains from one sample, sequenced in a study of blood T cell repertoires in COVID-19. Assay: immunoSEQ multiplex PCR; the TCRdb copy retains only in-frame clones and omits some. The sample lists 300,000 to 350,000 clones, approximately 85% occurring once. Sequencing was performed on PBMCs or T cells enriched from blood (not recorded which). These receptors all stem from a man between 25 and 39 years old who had recovered from COVID-19. Both conserved end residues are part of each CDR3. The D gene is left open where the match is weak. A clone size is listed for some rows: how often the clone was seen (once, few, many), or a class if it is expanded.

D	size	J	V	DNA	CDR3
TRBD1	.	TRBJ1-5	TRBV7-3	TGTGCCAGGAACCGGTACAACAGGGGGTTGGATCAGCCCCAGCATTTT	CARNRYNRGLDQPQHF
TRBD1	.	TRBJ1-5	TRBV7-8	TGTGCCAGCAGCTTCTCTACAACCACAGGGGCGGATCAGCCCCAGCATTTT	CASSFSTTTGADQPQHF
.	once	TRBJ2-5	TRBV7-3	TGTGCCAGCAGCGGGGGGGCCAGAGAGACCCAGTACTTC	CASSGGARETQYF
TRBD2	.	TRBJ2-7	TRBV6-1	TGTGCCAGCAGTGACTGGCTAGCGGGGGGGCCCGGCGAGCAGTACTTC	CASSDWLAGGPGEQYF
.	.	TRBJ1-6	TRBV9	TGTGCCAGCAGCTCCAGGGTAGATGATTCACCCCTCCACTTT	CASSSRVDDSPLHF
TRBD1	.	TRBJ2-3	TRBV5-5	TGTGCCAGCAGCGACAGGGCAACATTTCTAGGCACAGATACGCAGTATTTT	CASSDRATFLGTDTQYF
TRBD2	few	TRBJ2-7	TRBV5-4	TGTGCCAGCACTCGGCGGGGGGACAACTACGAGCAGTACTTC	CASTRRGDNYEQYF
.	.	TRBJ1-1	TRBV12-3/TRBV12-4	TGTGCCAGCAACCGGGGCACTGAAGCTTTCTTT	CASNRGTEAFF
.	.	TRBJ2-1	TRBV5-4	TGTGCCAGCAGCTTGGCCGGGATTGGGTCCTACAATGAGCAGTTCTTC	CASSLAGIGSYNEQFF
.	.	TRBJ2-7	TRBV6-5	TGTGCCAGCAGTTCCCCGGGGTTCTACGAGCAGTACTTC	CASSSPGFYEQYF
.	.	TRBJ1-2	TRBV6-5	TGTGCCAGCTCCCGACTATATGGCTACACCTTC	CASSRLYGYTF
.	few	TRBJ1-1	TRBV9	TGTGCCAGCAGCGTAGCTGGAGTTAACACTGAAGCTTTCTTT	CASSVAGVNTEAFF
.	.	TRBJ1-2	TRBV30	TGTGCCTGGAGTCCCCCCGCCCAGTATGGCTACACCTTC	CAWSPPAQYGYTF
TRBD1	.	TRBJ1-1	TRBV18	TGTGCCAGCTCACGAGGAAACAGGGGGCCAACTGAAGCTTTCTTT	CASSRGNRGPTEAFF
TRBD2	.	TRBJ2-1	TRBV15	TGTGCCACCAGCAGTAGGGTTTCGGGGGAGGGCTACAATGAGCAGTTCTTC	CATSSRVSGEGYNEQFF
TRBD1	.	TRBJ2-7	TRBV29-1	TGCAGCGTTGCGTCAGGGGGCTTTTACGAGCAGTACTTC	CSVASGGFYEQYF
.	few	TRBJ2-1	TRBV6-6	TGTGCCAGCAGTTACGGGCAGGAGCAGTTCTTC	CASSYGQEQFF
TRBD1	.	TRBJ2-7	TRBV5-1	TGCGCCAGCAGCTTGGCAGGACCGAGACAGGGGACCTACGAGCAGTACTTC	CASSLAGPRQGTYEQYF
.	once	TRBJ2-5	TRBV5-6	TGTGCCAGCAGCCTCCTGATAAGCATCCAAGAGACCCAGTACTTC	CASSLLISIQETQYF
TRBD2	.	TRBJ2-5	TRBV5-1	TGCGCCAGCAGCTTGCGCCGTGGGACTACTCAAGAGACCCAGTACTTC	CASSLRRGTTQETQYF
.	.	TRBJ1-1	TRBV14	TGTGCCAGCAGCCGGCTGGGAGGGAACACTGAAGCTTTCTTT	CASSRLGGNTEAFF
.	.	TRBJ1-1	TRBV20-1	TGCAGTGCTAACATGAACACTGAAGCTTTCTTT	CSANMNTEAFF
.	few	TRBJ1-2	TRBV30	TGTGCCTGGAGTCGAAGACAAAGCCCTTATGGCTACACCTTC	CAWSRRQSPYGYTF
TRBD2	.	TRBJ2-5	TRBV29-1	TGCAGCGTTGAAGGTCTAGCGGGGGGCCAACAAGAGACCCAGTACTTC	CSVEGLAGGQQETQYF
TRBD2	.	TRBJ2-2	TRBV5-4	TGTGCCAGCAGCTTGGACGGGGGGGAGGACGGGGAGCTGTTTTTT	CASSLDGGEDGELFF
.	.	TRBJ2-1	TRBV12-5	TGTGCTAGTGGTTCGCCTTCGGAGCGCGGTAATTTTGTAAGGAATGAGCAGTTCTTC	CASGSPSERGNFVRNEQFF
.	.	TRBJ1-1	TRBV7-9	TGTGCCACTTCGTCGAACACTGAAGCTTTCTTT	CATSSNTEAFF
.	.	TRBJ2-6	TRBV10-3	TGTGCCATCTCTCCAGGGCCTGGGGCCAACGTCCTGACTTTC	CAISPGPGANVLTF
.	.	TRBJ1-2	TRBV25-1	TGTGCCACCCAATCCGCTTTAGCTAACTATGGCTACACCTTC	CATQSALANYGYTF
.	.	TRBJ1-1	TRBV6-1	TGTGCCAGCAGTGAACAGAGGGACACTGAAGCTTTCTTT	CASSEQRDTEAFF
.	.	TRBJ1-1	TRBV18	TGTGCCAGCTCCACTAGGCACATGAACACTGAAGCTTTCTTT	CASSTRHMNTEAFF
.	.	TRBJ1-6	TRBV10-3	TGTGCCATCAGTGAATCCGGCCCCGGGAGTGGCCTCCACTTT	CAISESGPGSGLHF
TRBD2	.	TRBJ2-3	TRBV4-1	TGCGCCAGCAGCCAAGGCCCGGGGGGGCACACAGATACGCAGTATTTT	CASSQGPGGHTDTQYF
.	.	TRBJ2-5	TRBV5-6	TGTGCCAGCAGCTTGGGTCAGCAAGAGACCCAGTACTTC	CASSLGQQETQYF
.	.	TRBJ1-1	TRBV30	TGTGCCTGGAGAGAATTAGGACTGCGCACTGAAGCTTTCTTT	CAWRELGLRTEAFF
.	.	TRBJ2-5	TRBV18	TGTGCCAGCTCACCACCGAAACAGTTGACCCAAGAGACCCAGTACTTC	CASSPPKQLTQETQYF
TRBD1	once	TRBJ1-1	TRBV12-3/TRBV12-4	TGTGCCAGCAGGGGGGACAGAATCACTGAAGCTTTCTTT	CASRGDRITEAFF
.	.	TRBJ1-3	TRBV7-3	TGTGCCAGCAGCCCGTGGGCTCTCCCTGGGAGCTCTGGAAACACCATATATTTT	CASSPWALPGSSGNTIYF
.	.	TRBJ1-1	TRBV13	TGTGCCAGCAGCCCCCAGGGAAGCACTGAAGCTTTCTTT	CASSPQGSTEAFF
.	.	TRBJ1-5	TRBV19	TGTGCCAGTAACTACAACGATCAGCCCCAGCATTTT	CASNYNDQPQHF
.	.	TRBJ1-2	TRBV19	TGTGCCACCCAGGTCGGGACACTCTACACCTTC	CATQVGTLYTF
.	.	TRBJ2-5	TRBV4-2	TGTGCCAGCAGCCAAGTAGGGGGGGGTAGAGAGACCCAGTACTTC	CASSQVGGGRETQYF
.	.	TRBJ1-3	TRBV5-6	TGTGCCAGCAGCTTGACCGAAAACCCAAGGGGTGGAAACACCATATATTTT	CASSLTENPRGGNTIYF
TRBD1	once	TRBJ1-3	TRBV5-1	TGCGCCAGCAGCGAGACAGGGGCAGGAAACACCATATATTTT	CASSETGAGNTIYF
TRBD1	.	TRBJ2-5	TRBV24-1	TGTGCCACCAGTGACAACAGGGGGTCTGGGGAGACCCAGTACTTC	CATSDNRGSGETQYF
TRBD1	.	TRBJ2-5	TRBV7-7	TGTGCTAGCAGCTTTCGACAGGGGGTGAGGGAGACCCAGTACTTC	CASSFRQGVRETQYF
.	.	TRBJ1-1	TRBV2	TGTGCCACCTCCCTAAACACTGAAGCTTTCTTT	CATSLNTEAFF
.	.	TRBJ2-1	TRBV18	TGTGCCAGCTCACCACAAGGACAGACTAACAATGAGCAGTTCTTC	CASSPQGQTNNEQFF
.	.	TRBJ1-5	TRBV6-5	TGTGCCAGCAGTACGCGGGGCGATAGCAATCAGCCCCAGCATTTT	CASSTRGDSNQPQHF
.	.	TRBJ2-1	TRBV7-6	TGTGCCAGCAGCTTAGTTGGGACTCCGAGCTCCTACAATGAGCAGTTCTTC	CASSLVGTPSSYNEQFF
.	.	TRBJ2-1	TRBV9	TGTGCCAGCAGCTACAGCGGACTTAATGAGCAGTTCTTC	CASSYSGLNEQFF
.	.	TRBJ2-7	TRBV9	TGTGCCAGCAGCACTACTAGCTACGAGCAGTACTTC	CASSTTSYEQYF
TRBD1	few	TRBJ1-1	TRBV15	TGTGCCACCAGCAGAGATCTACAGGGGGGCGCTTTCTTT	CATSRDLQGGAFF
TRBD1	once	TRBJ1-2	TRBV6-5	TGTGCCAGCAGGAGCAGGGGGAAAGCTAACTATGGCTACACCTTC	CASRSRGKANYGYTF
.	.	TRBJ2-5	TRBV15	TGTGCCACCAGCAGATCCGGGAGCCAAGAGACCCAGTACTTC	CATSRSGSQETQYF
.	.	TRBJ2-7	TRBV5-6	TGTGCCAGCAGCTTGGGGCAGGGCGGTTACGAGCAGTACTTC	CASSLGQGGYEQYF
.	.	TRBJ1-2	TRBV4-2	TGTGCCAGCAGCCAAGAGCGGGGAAAAGACTATGGCTACACCTTC	CASSQERGKDYGYTF
.	.	TRBJ1-1	TRBV7-8	TGTGCCAGCAGCTTAGCGGCAGGAACTGAAGCTTTCTTT	CASSLAAGTEAFF
.	.	TRBJ2-7	TRBV5-5	TGTGCCAGCAGCTTTGGAGCGAGTTACGAGCAGTACTTC	CASSFGASYEQYF
.	.	TRBJ1-1	TRBV27	TGTGCCAGCAGTTTACGGGGAGGAGTTACTGAAGCTTTCTTT	CASSLRGGVTEAFF